The rows below give T cell receptor beta chains drawn from one sample of a study of human T cells and chemical hapten exposure. TCRdb called the RACE reads again in MiXCR, with one record for every CDR3 protein. Of around 380,000 distinct CDR3 sequences listed, 4.5% to 5.5% were seen once; the top ten hold more than 8%. Sequenced material: whole blood, taken in connection with sensitization to the hapten diphenylcyclopropenone (DPC). All receptors derive from a woman between 18 and 29 years old with alopecia areata. Some clones in this sample may be carry-over from other donors' samples. Both conserved end residues are part of each CDR3. The D gene is left open where the match is weak. Clone sizes are given selectively: once, few, many, or a class where the clone is expanded.

CDR3 protein: CSVEDPRGRLGYYGYTF
CDR3 DNA: TGCAGCGTTGAAGATCCCCGGGGCAGATTGGGCTACTATGGCTACACCTTC
J gene: TRBJ1-2
V gene: TRBV29-1
D gene: -
clone size: few

CDR3 protein: CASSLTGTSGFKDTQYF
CDR3 DNA: TGCGCCAGCAGCTTGACCGGGACTAGCGGGTTTAAGGATACGCAGTATTTT
J gene: TRBJ2-3
V gene: TRBV5-1
D gene: TRBD2
clone size: few

CDR3 protein: CASSEGTSVEETQYF
CDR3 DNA: TGTGCCAGCAGCGAGGGGACTAGCGTGGAAGAGACCCAGTACTTC
J gene: TRBJ2-5
V gene: TRBV9
D gene: TRBD2
clone size: many

CDR3 protein: CSASRDRGTDTQYF
CDR3 DNA: TGCAGTGCTAGCCGGGACAGGGGCACAGATACGCAGTATTTT
J gene: TRBJ2-3
V gene: TRBV20-1
D gene: TRBD1
clone size: few

CDR3 protein: CASSPILSSYEQYF
CDR3 DNA: TGTGCCAGCAGCCCCATATTGAGCTCCTACGAGCAGTACTTC
J gene: TRBJ2-7
V gene: TRBV9
D gene: -
clone size: few

CDR3 protein: CASSAQYRDFMNTEAFF
CDR3 DNA: TGTGCCAGCAGCGCCCAGTACAGGGATTTCATGAACACTGAAGCTTTCTTT
J gene: TRBJ1-1
V gene: TRBV11-3
D gene: -
clone size: -

CDR3 protein: CASSWRGGQETQYF
CDR3 DNA: TGTGCCAGCAGTTGGCGGGGGGGGCAAGAGACCCAGTACTTC
J gene: TRBJ2-5
V gene: TRBV27
D gene: TRBD2
clone size: many

CDR3 protein: CAWGTGTAHYGYTF
CDR3 DNA: TGTGCCTGGGGGACGGGGACAGCACACTATGGCTACACCTTC
J gene: TRBJ1-2
V gene: TRBV5-4
D gene: TRBD1
clone size: few

CDR3 protein: CASSAQGNTGELFF
CDR3 DNA: TGTGCCAGCAGTGCCCAGGGAAATACCGGGGAGCTGTTTTTT
J gene: TRBJ2-2
V gene: TRBV12-3/TRBV12-4
D gene: -
clone size: few

CDR3 protein: CASSYQGLKEAFF
CDR3 DNA: TGTGCCAGCAGTTACCAGGGACTGAAGGAAGCTTTCTTT
J gene: TRBJ1-1
V gene: TRBV6-2/TRBV6-3
D gene: -
clone size: few

CDR3 protein: CASSKGEQGAHEQYF
CDR3 DNA: TGTGCCAGCAGTAAGGGAGAACAGGGGGCACACGAGCAGTACTTC
J gene: TRBJ2-7
V gene: TRBV12-3/TRBV12-4
D gene: TRBD1
clone size: many

CDR3 protein: CSARARNTQYF
CDR3 DNA: TGCAGTGCTAGAGCTCGTAATACGCAGTATTTT
J gene: TRBJ2-3
V gene: TRBV20-1
D gene: -
clone size: few

CDR3 protein: CASTLYGGRDTEAFF
CDR3 DNA: TGTGCCAGCACCCTATATGGGGGGAGGGACACTGAAGCTTTCTTT
J gene: TRBJ1-1
V gene: TRBV12-3/TRBV12-4
D gene: -
clone size: -

CDR3 protein: CSVFGTVYNEQFF
CDR3 DNA: TGCAGCGTTTTTGGGACAGTCTACAATGAGCAGTTCTTC
J gene: TRBJ2-1
V gene: TRBV29-1
D gene: TRBD1
clone size: many

CDR3 protein: CARTGTQGYTF
CDR3 DNA: TGTGCCAGAACCGGGACACAAGGCTACACCTTC
J gene: TRBJ1-2
V gene: TRBV25-1
D gene: -
clone size: few